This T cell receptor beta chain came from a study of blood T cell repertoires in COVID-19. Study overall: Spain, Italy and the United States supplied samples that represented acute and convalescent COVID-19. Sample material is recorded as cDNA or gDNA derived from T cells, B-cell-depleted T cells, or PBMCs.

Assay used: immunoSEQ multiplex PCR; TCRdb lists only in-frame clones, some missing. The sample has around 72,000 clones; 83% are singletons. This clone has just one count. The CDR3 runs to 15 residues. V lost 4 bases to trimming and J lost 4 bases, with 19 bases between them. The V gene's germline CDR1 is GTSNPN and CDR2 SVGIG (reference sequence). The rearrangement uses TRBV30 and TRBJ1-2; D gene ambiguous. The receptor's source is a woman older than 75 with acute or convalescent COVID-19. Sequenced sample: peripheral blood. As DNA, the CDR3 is TGTGCCTGGACGAATTATCGGGGAGTGGGCTATGGCTACACCTTC. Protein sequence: CAWTNYRGVGYGYTF.